A selection of T cell receptor beta chains follows, all from one sample in a study of identical twins. MiXCR, run by TCRdb on the 5' RACE reads, gives a single entry per CDR3 protein. The table lists more than 600,000 distinct CDR3 sequences, approximately 18% of them singletons. Separately, the same data were catalogued under a study of T cells expressing NK-cell markers.

Sequenced input: PBMCs. The source of these receptors is a woman younger than 30 in good health. CDR3s include the opening cysteine and the closing phenylalanine or tryptophan.

V gene	J gene	CDR3 protein
TRBV18	TRBJ2-3	CASSPPTSGGKDTQYF
TRBV12-3/TRBV12-4	TRBJ2-2	CASILANTGELFF
TRBV7-8	TRBJ2-7	CASSLTLGGGYEQYF
TRBV20-1	TRBJ1-4	CSAINRAFEKLFF
TRBV12-3/TRBV12-4	TRBJ2-1	CASGNKQFF
TRBV20-1	TRBJ1-4	CSARPTISSEKLFF
TRBV4-2	TRBJ1-6	CASSQDHQSSYNSPLHF
TRBV20-1	TRBJ1-6	CSASRGSYNSPLHF
TRBV7-2	TRBJ2-3	CASSLPGGRSTDTQYF
TRBV20-1	TRBJ2-7	CSAGISGRAYEQYF
TRBV11-2	TRBJ2-7	CASSLGQGGSYEQYF
TRBV15	TRBJ2-1	CATSRAKGGDYNEQFF
TRBV3-1	TRBJ2-3	CASSQSPGSEDTQYF
TRBV10-3	TRBJ2-1	CAICLAGGRIVNEQFF
TRBV7-2	TRBJ1-4	CASSLRGTGIEKLFF
TRBV4-1	TRBJ1-4	CASSQVGNYDEKLFF
TRBV27	TRBJ2-1	CASSPAGAYNEQFF
TRBV5-1	TRBJ1-1	CASSVRDRSTEAFF
TRBV12-3/TRBV12-4	TRBJ2-7	CASRRAGPYEQYF
TRBV7-9	TRBJ1-1	CASSFGQRDTEAFF
TRBV12-3/TRBV12-4	TRBJ1-6	CASSLLGGPSPLHF
TRBV20-1	TRBJ2-1	CSARQLAGLGNNEQFF
TRBV20-1	TRBJ2-3	CSARGMRDTQYF
TRBV5-1	TRBJ2-3	CASSLGTGLSTDTQYF
TRBV20-1	TRBJ2-1	CSASIWGSFDEQFF
TRBV15	TRBJ2-2	CATIVTGGRWCTGELFF